The present TCR beta chain was sequenced within a study of T-cell memory formation after mild COVID-19. Looked up from germline, CDR1 is LGHDT and CDR2 is YNNKEL (reference sequence). Trimming left V 1 base short and J 0 bases short, with 10 bases between. CDR3 length: 15 amino acids. This clonotype was found a few times. Via MiXCR, TCRdb re-called the 5' RACE reads, giving one row per CDR3 protein. The data contain some 450,000 distinct CDR3 sequences, 20% of them singletons. This TCR was recovered from an adult woman who had mild COVID-19 (a few samples of this study predate the infection). Cell type and time point are not known. V and J are TRBV3-1 and TRBJ2-7; D not certain. The specimen was PBMCs or a T cell subset sorted from them (not recorded which). CDR3 amino acids: CASSQGQRRSYEQYF. The CDR3 region has the DNA TGTGCCAGCAGCCAAGGGCAGCGCCGCTCCTACGAGCAGTACTTC.